Listed here is a single T cell receptor (beta chain). What it binds is unknown. Specified time point: week 35, safety follow-up. Each vaccine dose was 300 ug of mutant IDH1 20-mer peptide, with topical imiquimod. CDR1 and CDR2 (germline): LNHDA, SQIVND (reference sequence). The CDR3 is 14 residues long. V gave up 7 bases and J gave up 1 base; unmatched junction bases: 6. Here immunoSEQ multiplex PCR was the method, and the copy in TCRdb shows in-frame clones only, minus some. The table includes about 32,000 clones, around three quarters detected once. The data belong to a study of a mutant IDH1 vaccine in newly diagnosed glioma. For the study at large: Radiotherapy alone preceded vaccination by 4-6 weeks; alternatively, vaccination started with temozolomide cycles. Earlier treatment was radiotherapy, temozolomide, or both, with most getting both. V12 occurred at week 35 and V13 at week 47.

The study's findings and limits: Pseudoprogression appeared independent of alterations in top peripheral clonotypes.

Sequenced material: PBMCs, taken from a glioma patient whose treatment included an IDH1 peptide vaccine. This chain links TRBV19 with TRBJ2-7, with TRBD2 matching over 8 bases. This receptor was obtained from a man aged 35-49 years with glioma. Some clones in this sample may be carry-over from other donors' samples. CDR3 in DNA: TGTGCCAGTAATAGCGGGGACTCTTCCTACGAGCAGTACTTC. Residues: CASNSGDSSYEQYF. Combining the CDR3 with reference TRBV19 and TRBJ2-7 gives the whole variable domain DGGITQSPKYLFRKEGQNVTLSCEQNLNHDAMYWYRQDPGQGLRLIYYSQIVNDFQKGDIAEGYSVSREKKESFPLTVTSAQKNPTAFYLCASNSGDSSYEQYFGPGTRLTVT.